The clone carrying this T cell receptor (beta chain) was detected a few times. Its matching antigen is unknown. TCRdb recomputed calls from the reads with MiXCR, one row per CDR3 protein. The sample has under 850,000 distinct CDR3 sequences, less than 40% seen once. This CDR3 contains 16 residues. Trimming removed 5 bases from V and 8 bases from J; junction bases left unmatched: 13. Germline assignment: CDR1 SEHNR and CDR2 FQNEAQ (reference sequence). The sample originates from a study of T cell repertoires in cytomegalovirus infection. Study-level information: Public TCR beta signatures were indicative of both CMV infection and a matching HLA type.

Findings and limits, study-wide: HLA-C-restricted, CMV-specific TCR beta clonotypes were dominant ex vivo. Cumulative public TCR beta family frequency identified carriers of CMV plus the relevant HLA.

The clonotype was recovered from a human donor in good health (CMV status not recorded). Some clones in this sample may be carry-over from other donors' samples. V is TRBV7-9 and J is TRBJ1-2, with 11 bases lining up with TRBD1. Sequenced: PBMCs. CDR3 nucleotides: TGTGCCAGCAGCCCCTATGGACAGGGGGCGAGTGGGGGCTACACCTTC. Translation: CASSPYGQGASGGYTF.